What follows are 15 T cell receptor beta chains derived from one specimen sequenced in a study of T cells in Graves' hyperthyroidism and ophthalmopathy. TCR beta CDR3 regions were amplified from RNA. First-round RT-PCR with HTBI primers amplified the TCR CDR3 region. Via MiXCR, TCRdb re-called the multiplex PCR reads, giving one row per CDR3 protein. The repertoire holds hundreds of thousands of distinct CDR3 sequences, with about 14% as singletons. The sequenced sample was blood. The receptors originated from a woman between 45 and 65 years old with Graves' ophthalmopathy.

This clonotype was seen a few times. The chain combines TRBV7-2 with TRBJ2-4; D tentatively fits TRBD1 or TRBD2 (5 bases each). Per germline, CDR1 SGHTA and CDR2 FQGNSA. This CDR3 is built from 14 residues. V lost 0 bases, J lost 5 bases, and 8 bases lay in between. The CDR3 bases are TGTGCCAGCAGCTTAGCGAGGGGCGAAAACATTCAGTACTTC. It translates to CASSLARGENIQYF.

This clonotype has just a few counts. The genes are TRBV5-5 and TRBJ1-4; no firm D call. V lost 1 base and J lost 6, with 10 bases in between. The CDR3 loop spans 14 amino acids. Per the germline V gene, CDR1 is SGHKS and CDR2 is YYEKEE (reference sequence). This CDR3 is CASSLRAWDEKLFF. The CDR3 nucleotides read TGTGCCAGCAGCTTGAGGGCCTGGGATGAAAAACTGTTTTTT.

This clonotype was picked up many times. This chain joins TRBV28 and TRBJ1-1; no reliable D call. Trimming removed 7 bases from V and 5 bases from J, with 20 bases in between. CDR1 MDHEN and CDR2 SYDVKM come from the germline V gene. The CDR3 has 15 residues. CDR3 sequence: CASTPPGRGGTEAFF. The DNA of the CDR3 is TGTGCCAGCACCCCACCGGGCCGGGGTGGAACTGAAGCTTTCTTT.

This clonotype was seen repeatedly, ten times or more. CDR3 sequence reads: CASSIRGGSYSNQPQHF. Written as DNA, the CDR3 is TGTGCCAGTAGTATAAGGGGCGGGAGTTATAGCAATCAGCCCCAGCATTTT. V gene TRBV19 combines with J gene TRBJ1-5, with a weak D call TRBD1 (5 bases). V shed 2 bases and J shed 0 bases, with 14 bases lying between them. The CDR3 loop spans 17 amino acids. The germline V gene has CDR1 LNHDA and CDR2 SQIVND (reference sequence).

This clonotype came up a few times. The V and J genes are TRBV15 and TRBJ2-1, with 7 bases matching TRBD2. Germline CDR1 LNHNV, CDR2 YYDKDF (reference sequence). Germline trimming cut 8 bases from V and 6 bases from J; bases unmatched to any gene: 4. This CDR3 is 12 amino acids long. CDR3 amino acids: CATFGGGNEQFF. Written as DNA, the CDR3 is TGTGCCACCTTTGGGGGGGGCAATGAGCAGTTCTTC.

In this sample, this clonotype turned up a few times. The chain links TRBV11-3 to TRBJ2-2; TRBD1 matches 8 bases. V shed 4 bases and J 1 base; nucleotides not matched to a gene: 5. There are 16 residues in the CDR3. Germline CDR1 and CDR2: SGHNT and YENEEA. The CDR3 bases are TGTGCCAGCAGCTCATGGGACAGGATGAACACCGGGGAGCTGTTTTTT. Translating it yields CASSSWDRMNTGELFF.

This clonotype occurred many times. CDR3 residues: CASSLLGYEQYF. The CDR3 bases are TGCGCCAGCAGCTTGTTAGGGTACGAGCAGTACTTC. The chain uses TRBV5-1 and TRBJ2-7; D unresolved. The CDR3 covers 12 residues. The V end lost 1 base, the J end lost 4 bases, and 6 bases lay between the germline ends. Per the germline V gene, CDR1 is SGHRS and CDR2 is YFSETQ. The variable domain in full, with the rest retrieved from reference TRBV5-1 and TRBJ2-7, is KAGVTQTPRYLIKTRGQQVTLSCSPISGHRSVSWYQQTPGQGLQFLFEYFSETQRNKGNFPGRFSGRQFSNSRSEMNVSTLELGDSALYLCASSLLGYEQYFGPGTRLTVT.

The V gene is TRBV7-9, the J gene TRBJ1-4; TRBD1 is a possible D gene (5 bases). The CDR3 contains 13 residues. V was shortened by 4 bases and J by 7 bases, with 10 bases between the two germline ends. Germline CDR1 is SEHNR and CDR2 is FQNEAQ (reference sequence). The CDR3 protein is CASSSGLSEKLFF. CDR3 bases: TGTGCCAGCAGCTCGGGGCTGAGTGAAAAACTGTTTTTT.

This clonotype was seen more than once but under ten times. This sequence joins TRBV20-1 and TRBJ2-7, with D possibly TRBD1 on 6 matching bases. Trimming removed 3 bases from V and 2 bases from J, with 14 bases in between. This CDR3 spans 14 amino acids. The germline gives CDR1 DFQATT, CDR2 SNEGSKA (reference sequence). This chain's CDR3 is CSASKGTLAYEQYF. For the CDR3, the DNA is TGCAGTGCTAGTAAGGGGACATTAGCCTACGAGCAGTACTTC.

This clonotype occurred a few times. J is TRBJ2-3 and V is TRBV2, with D hard to call. V was shortened by 3 bases and J by 0 bases, with 10 bases between the two germline ends. Germline V gene data show CDR1 as SNHLY and CDR2 as FYNNEI. CDR3 size: 15 residues. The CDR3 sequence: CASSETGSSTDTQYF. As DNA, the CDR3 is TGTGCCAGCAGTGAGACTGGGTCAAGCACAGATACGCAGTATTTT.

This clonotype was recorded at least ten times. This chain joins TRBV5-1 and TRBJ2-2, with D tentatively TRBD2 (6 bases). Per the germline V gene, CDR1 is SGHRS and CDR2 is YFSETQ. The CDR3 is made up of 13 amino acids. V dropped 0 bases and J dropped 10 bases, with 10 bases sitting between them. CDR3 loop: CASSLVLAEELFF. In nucleotides, the CDR3 is TGCGCCAGCAGCTTGGTATTAGCGGAGGAGCTGTTTTTT.

This clonotype was seen at least ten times. V and J are TRBV7-9 and TRBJ1-1; weak D call: TRBD1 (5 bases). The CDR3 sequence is 14 residues long. Germline CDR1 SEHNR, CDR2 FQNEAQ (reference sequence). V was trimmed by 1 base and J by 9 bases, leaving 15 bases between them. CDR3: CASSLGSGTHQAFF. CDR3 coding DNA: TGTGCCAGCAGCTTAGGATCCGGGACCCACCAAGCTTTCTTT.

The chain links TRBV7-9 to TRBJ2-5; D ambiguous. Trimming removed 7 bases at V and 1 base at J, with 13 bases between. Looked up from germline, CDR1 is SEHNR and CDR2 is FQNEAQ (reference sequence). This CDR3 has 14 residues. As DNA, the CDR3 is TGTGCCAGCAACCCCGGTATCGCCCAAGAGACCCAGTACTTC. It is translated as CASNPGIAQETQYF. Full variable domain (rest looked up from reference TRBV7-9 and TRBJ2-5): DTGVSQNPRHKITKRGQNVTFRCDPISEHNRLYWYRQTLGQGPEFLTYFQNEAQLEKSRLLSDRFSAERPKGSFSTLEIQRTEQGDSAMYLCASNPGIAQETQYFGPGTRLLVL.

The J gene is TRBJ1-1, the V gene TRBV29-1; no clear D. The germline V gene encodes CDR1 SQVTM and CDR2 ANQGSEA. Trimming took 6 bases from V and 3 from J, leaving 2 bases between them. The CDR3 is made up of 9 amino acids. Here the CDR3 reads CSVDTEAFF. The CDR3 DNA reads as TGCAGCGTAGACACTGAAGCTTTCTTT.

At least ten counts were recorded for this clonotype. The J gene is TRBJ2-3, the V gene TRBV24-1; possible D gene TRBD2, 6 bases. The V and J ends lost 4 bases and 4 bases respectively, with 11 bases between them. Germline CDR1 KGHDR, CDR2 SFDVKD. The CDR3 has 14 amino acids. This chain's CDR3 is CATSEGEAPDTQYF. Here the CDR3 DNA reads TGTGCCACCAGTGAGGGGGAGGCCCCAGATACGCAGTATTTT.